This T cell receptor beta chain was identified during a study of T-cell reconstitution after alpha-beta-depleted transplantation in children. Overall study results and limits: Elevated TCRbeta diversity at day 60 was traced, in some patients, to surviving recipient T cells and thymic progenitors. Where alpha-beta T cells came from about two months after transplant was reportedly several hundred expanded graft clones. T-cell counts and diversity were attributed mostly to newly produced T cells one year after transplant.

It was with unique molecular identifiers that the TCRbeta library was prepared. TCRdb re-called the PCR reads with MiXCR, one entry per CDR3 protein. The table includes approximately 500,000 distinct CDR3 sequences, 10% detected once. This clonotype was observed a few times. Its target is unknown. There are 14 residues in the CDR3. The germline gives CDR1 MNHNS, CDR2 SASEGT. V dropped 8 bases and J dropped 0 bases, with 13 bases sitting between them. This chain connects TRBV6-1 to TRBJ1-2, with no clear D. The sequenced sample was PBMCs, obtained before TCRalphabeta/CD19-depleted stem cell transplant. The clonotype was recovered from a child aged 2 to 10 with inherited bone marrow failure, due to receive a stem cell transplant. The CDR3 reads CASRRAASNYGYTF. The CDR3 DNA reads as TGTGCCAGCCGGAGGGCAGCATCTAACTATGGCTACACCTTC.